This is a list of T cell receptor beta chains from one sample in a study of blood T cell repertoires in COVID-19. Only in-frame clones appear in the TCRdb table, and some are missing; sequencing was by immunoSEQ multiplex PCR. Among roughly 130,000 clones listed, 88% were seen once. Specimen: peripheral blood. The source of these receptors is a man aged 60 to 75 with active or convalescent COVID-19. Both conserved end residues are part of each CDR3. The order of the fields is CDR3 protein, CDR3 DNA, J gene, D gene, clone size, V gene. D genes are given only for firm matches. Clone size appears in some rows only: once, few, many, or a class for an expanded clone.

CDR3 protein: CASSPKGAESYNEQFF
CDR3 DNA: TGTGCCAGCTCACCAAAGGGGGCTGAATCCTACAATGAGCAGTTCTTC
J gene: TRBJ2-1
D gene: TRBD1
clone size: .
V gene: TRBV18

CDR3 protein: CASSMGTGEVHTQYF
CDR3 DNA: TGTGCCAGTAGTATGGGGACAGGAGAGGTTCATACGCAGTATTTT
J gene: TRBJ2-3
D gene: TRBD1
clone size: once
V gene: TRBV19

CDR3 protein: CASSGRTTNTGELFF
CDR3 DNA: TGTGCCAGCAGTGGCAGGACAACGAACACCGGGGAGCTGTTTTTT
J gene: TRBJ2-2
D gene: .
clone size: .
V gene: TRBV2

CDR3 protein: CASTPTWGLSSNQPQHF
CDR3 DNA: TGTGCCAGCACCCCGACCTGGGGACTCTCATCCAATCAGCCCCAGCATTTT
J gene: TRBJ1-5
D gene: .
clone size: .
V gene: TRBV6-2/TRBV6-3

CDR3 protein: CATSDNPYQLSGRASNEQFF
CDR3 DNA: TGTGCCACCAGTGATAACCCTTATCAATTGAGCGGGAGGGCCTCCAATGAGCAGTTCTTC
J gene: TRBJ2-1
D gene: TRBD2
clone size: .
V gene: TRBV24-1

CDR3 protein: CASSLGLDRAFF
CDR3 DNA: TGTGCCAGCAGCTTAGGGCTTGATCGAGCTTTCTTT
J gene: TRBJ1-1
D gene: .
clone size: .
V gene: TRBV7-9

CDR3 protein: CASSPDRGPSEAFF
CDR3 DNA: TGTGCCAGCTCACCGGACAGGGGGCCCAGTGAAGCTTTCTTT
J gene: TRBJ1-1
D gene: TRBD1
clone size: .
V gene: TRBV18

CDR3 protein: CASSLASAGYNEQFF
CDR3 DNA: TGTGCCAGCAGTTTAGCCAGCGCCGGCTACAATGAGCAGTTCTTC
J gene: TRBJ2-1
D gene: .
clone size: .
V gene: TRBV28

CDR3 protein: CASSRAGTGGETQYF
CDR3 DNA: TGTGCCAGCAGCCGTGCCGGGACAGGAGGGGAGACCCAGTACTTC
J gene: TRBJ2-5
D gene: TRBD1
clone size: .
V gene: TRBV7-9

CDR3 protein: CASIRQGAQGEKLFF
CDR3 DNA: TGTGCCAGCATTAGGCAGGGGGCGCAGGGTGAAAAACTGTTTTTT
J gene: TRBJ1-4
D gene: TRBD1
clone size: .
V gene: TRBV2

CDR3 protein: CASSIGTSGWATQYF
CDR3 DNA: TGCGCCAGCAGCATCGGGACTAGCGGGTGGGCGACCCAGTACTTC
J gene: TRBJ2-5
D gene: TRBD2
clone size: .
V gene: TRBV5-1

CDR3 protein: CASRTQGLGYGYTF
CDR3 DNA: TGTGCCAGCAGAACACAGGGGTTGGGCTATGGCTACACCTTC
J gene: TRBJ1-2
D gene: TRBD1
clone size: .
V gene: TRBV6-5

CDR3 protein: CASSVGQGAANEKLFF
CDR3 DNA: TGTGCCAGCAGTGTGGGACAGGGGGCGGCTAATGAAAAACTGTTTTTT
J gene: TRBJ1-4
D gene: TRBD1
clone size: once
V gene: TRBV25-1

CDR3 protein: CASSQDRFRGSGNTIYF
CDR3 DNA: TGCGCCAGCAGCCAAGACAGGTTCAGGGGCTCTGGAAACACCATATATTTT
J gene: TRBJ1-3
D gene: .
clone size: .
V gene: TRBV4-3

CDR3 protein: CATSRLSGTEAFF
CDR3 DNA: TGTGCCACCAGCAGGCTCTCGGGAACTGAAGCTTTCTTT
J gene: TRBJ1-1
D gene: .
clone size: .
V gene: TRBV15

CDR3 protein: CASSQGGGQGAYEQYF
CDR3 DNA: TGTGCCAGCAGCCAAGGTGGGGGACAGGGGGCATACGAGCAGTACTTC
J gene: TRBJ2-7
D gene: TRBD1
clone size: .
V gene: TRBV3-1/TRBV3-2

CDR3 protein: CASSLGTSGRPKVYNEQFF
CDR3 DNA: TGTGCCAGCAGCCTCGGGACTAGCGGGAGGCCCAAGGTCTACAATGAGCAGTTCTTC
J gene: TRBJ2-1
D gene: TRBD2
clone size: .
V gene: TRBV9